This TCR beta chain was sequenced in a study of T cell responses to AZD1222 COVID-19 vaccine. General study results and limits: Close to half of spike-specific TCRs reportedly recognize unmutated variant regions. Every sample of the repertoires postdated the peak T cell response. Regions 160-218 and 743-854 held dominance among vaccine-associated CD4 TCRs, which spanned spike. Spike-specific TCR depth and breadth grew after two AZD1222 doses.

For this clone: Its antigen is not known.

Using immunoSEQ multiplex PCR, the repertoire was profiled, and TCRdb retains in-frame clones only, with some absent. Among about 130,000 clones, less than 95% were seen once, and the ten largest hold around 4.5%. The CDR3 contains 14 residues. Germline CDR1 KGHSH, CDR2 LQKENI. Trimming cost V 1 base and J 7 bases; bases outside gene matches: 6. The source material was peripheral blood, sampled on day 0 of MenACWY control vaccination. V and J are TRBV18 and TRBJ1-2; 7 nucleotides align to TRBD1. This TCR came from an adult in good health. CDR3 in amino acids: CASSPQGAGVGYTF. For the CDR3, the DNA is TGTGCCAGCTCACCACAGGGGGCTGGAGTTGGCTACACCTTC.